The clone carrying this T cell receptor (beta chain) has more than one count but fewer than ten. The antigen remains undetermined. The data belong to a study of T cell repertoires in cytomegalovirus infection. TCRdb re-analysed the reads in MiXCR, keeping a single row per CDR3 protein. Of around 190,000 distinct CDR3 sequences listed, about 15% are singletons. Study-wide points: The cumulative frequency of public TCR beta families identified carriers of CMV plus the relevant HLA.

The CDR3 is 13 residues long. Germline values: CDR1 LGHNA, CDR2 YSLEER. The V gene lost 3 bases and the J gene lost 2 bases, with 7 bases spanning the gap. The TCR comes from a human donor in good health (CMV status not recorded). Some clones in this sample may be carry-over from other donors' samples. The gene calls are TRBV4-3 and TRBJ1-2; D ambiguous. The sequenced material came from PBMCs. This CDR3 reads CASSQDSNYGYTF. The CDR3 DNA reads as TGCGCCAGCAGCCAGGATTCAAACTATGGCTACACCTTC.